This TCR beta chain comes out of a study of tumor and adjacent non-tumor tissue in lung cancer. Looking at the study overall: The patients, roughly 9 men and roughly 5 women, were roughly 30 to 80 with stage I to III disease. Study-level findings and limits: Tumor TCR diversity, when higher, was linked to shorter survival.

The library came from three nested PCR rounds adapted from ARM-PCR protocols. TCRdb re-called the multiplex PCR reads through MiXCR, storing one row per CDR3 protein. This table has more than 75,000 distinct CDR3 sequences, about two thirds appearing once. Germline trimming cut 5 bases from V and 3 bases from J; bases unmatched to any gene: 7. The V gene's germline CDR1 is SGHNT and CDR2 YYREEE (reference sequence). This CDR3 region has 16 residues. The sample holds many counts of this clonotype. Its matching antigen is unknown. The template was RNA from unsorted bulk tissue. Newly diagnosed lung cancer patients had thoracic surgery in China, August–November 2014, without prior chemotherapy.

This clonotype was obtained from a woman aged 70-85 years with non-small cell lung cancer. This chain connects TRBV5-4 to TRBJ2-1, with 11 bases aligning to TRBD1. Sequenced material: lung tumor tissue. CDR3 bases: TGTGCCAGCAGTAAGGGACAGGGGGGAGACTACAATGAGCAGTTCTTC. This sequence encodes CASSKGQGGDYNEQFF.